A selection of T cell receptor beta chains follows, all from one sample in a study of T cells in Graves' hyperthyroidism and ophthalmopathy. TCRdb fed the multiplex PCR reads into MiXCR, producing one record per CDR3 protein. The sample shows some 460,000 distinct CDR3 sequences, more than 15% of them seen only once. Sequenced: blood. The origin of the receptors is a woman younger than 30 with Graves' hyperthyroidism. The CDR3 runs from the conserved cysteine through the conserved F or W. The D gene is left open where the match is weak. Where a row states a size, it is once, few, many or the class of an expanded clone; other rows omit it.

CDR3 protein	CDR3 DNA	D gene	V gene	J gene	clone size
CASNLGGSQETQYF	TGTGCCAGCAATTTGGGAGGAAGCCAAGAGACCCAGTACTTC	.	TRBV9	TRBJ2-5	few
CASSLDRRNTQYF	TGTGCCAGCAGCTTAGATCGGCGGAATACGCAGTATTTT	.	TRBV11-2	TRBJ2-3	.
CASPAGVLPDTQYF	TGTGCCAGTCCAGCGGGGGTCCTACCAGATACGCAGTATTTT	TRBD2	TRBV2	TRBJ2-3	many
CASSSLPGQGHQPQHF	TGTGCCAGCAGTTCGTTACCGGGACAGGGGCACCAGCCCCAGCATTTT	TRBD1	TRBV6-5	TRBJ1-5	few
CASSQAIGVLNEKLFF	TGCGCCAGCAGCCAAGCTATCGGGGTGCTGAATGAAAAACTGTTTTTT	.	TRBV4-1	TRBJ1-4	many
CSGGGAYEQYF	TGCAGCGGCGGGGGGGCCTACGAGCAGTACTTC	TRBD2	TRBV29-1	TRBJ2-7	few
CASSSRTSGEGGELFF	TGTGCCAGCAGTTCACGGACTAGCGGGGAGGGCGGGGAGCTGTTTTTT	TRBD2	TRBV12-3/TRBV12-4	TRBJ2-2	many
CASSFRQGSYEQYF	TGTGCCAGTAGTTTCCGACAGGGATCCTACGAGCAGTACTTC	TRBD1	TRBV19	TRBJ2-7	many
CASSLRGLAGSTDTQYF	TGCGCCAGCAGCTTGCGCGGACTAGCGGGAAGCACAGATACGCAGTATTTT	TRBD2	TRBV5-1	TRBJ2-3	.
CASRKSRLADEQYF	TGTGCCAGCAGAAAATCCCGACTAGCGGACGAGCAGTACTTC	TRBD2	TRBV27	TRBJ2-7	many
CASSLVYGPVSRVYNEQFF	TGTGCCAGCAGCTTAGTCTATGGCCCCGTGTCGCGTGTCTACAATGAGCAGTTCTTC	.	TRBV7-9	TRBJ2-1	many
CATSRDLGYGQGYTF	TGTGCCACCAGCAGAGATCTGGGTTACGGGCAGGGCTACACCTTC	.	TRBV15	TRBJ1-2	many
CASSHMGGKGQFF	TGTGCCAGCAGCCATATGGGCGGGAAGGGGCAGTTCTTC	.	TRBV3-1	TRBJ2-1	many
CSASHDTNPYEQYF	TGCAGTGCTAGTCACGATACTAATCCCTACGAGCAGTACTTC	.	TRBV20-1	TRBJ2-7	many
CASSLDHSYGYTF	TGTGCCAGCAGCTTAGACCACTCCTATGGCTACACCTTC	.	TRBV11-2	TRBJ1-2	many
CASSLDPTGANEQYF	TGTGCCAGCAGTTTAGACCCCACAGGGGCCAACGAGCAGTACTTC	TRBD1	TRBV6-1	TRBJ2-7	many